This T cell receptor (beta chain) was sequenced for a study of control samples from healthy donors and cancer patients. Per the germline V gene, CDR1 is LNHDA and CDR2 is SQIVND (reference sequence). The length of the CDR3 is 12 residues. Trimming pared 1 base from V and 4 bases from J, leaving 2 bases between. Only in-frame clones appear in the TCRdb table, and some are missing; sequencing was by immunoSEQ multiplex PCR. The table lists tens of thousands of clones, 91% of them singletons. V and J are TRBV19 and TRBJ2-1, with unresolved D. The receptor was derived from a man younger than 40 in good health. The sample was blood. CDR3 protein: CASSIGYNEQFF. CDR3 sequence (DNA): TGTGCCAGTAGTATAGGGTACAATGAGCAGTTCTTC.